These 15 T cell receptor beta chains share one sample of origin, sequenced in a study of blood T cell repertoires in COVID-19. The repertoire was sequenced with immunoSEQ multiplex PCR; TCRdb's copy has only in-frame clones and lacks some. The repertoire consists of around 300,000 clones, with approximately 85% occurring once and the leading ten covering just under 9.5%. The sequenced material came from peripheral blood. These receptors all come from a man between 18 and 35 years old with active or convalescent COVID-19.

The chain is built from TRBV7-9 and TRBJ1-4, with D possibly matching TRBD1 (5 bases). The germline CDR1 and CDR2 sequences are SEHNR and FQNEAQ (reference sequence). This CDR3 contains 15 residues. Trimming cost V 3 bases and J 6 bases, with 14 bases left between them. CDR3 in amino acids: CASSFVLGGDEKLFF. In DNA, the CDR3 is TGTGCCAGCAGCTTTGTTCTGGGAGGGGATGAAAAACTGTTTTTT.

This clone has only one observation. The genes are TRBV7-2 and TRBJ2-7, with TRBD2 matching 11 bases. The germline gives CDR1 SGHTA, CDR2 FQGNSA. V lost 4 bases, J lost 2 bases, and 4 bases stayed unmatched. The CDR3 covers 15 residues. CDR3 sequence reads: CASSSLAGGPYEQYF. Written as DNA, the CDR3 is TGTGCCAGCAGCTCCTTAGCGGGGGGGCCCTACGAGCAGTACTTC.

The rearrangement joins TRBV10-1 to TRBJ2-2, with D unresolved. The germline V and J ends were trimmed by 6 bases and 3 bases, with 8 bases remaining between them. The CDR3 contains 13 residues. CDR1 is WNHNN and CDR2 is SYGVQD in the germline V gene (reference sequence). The CDR3 region has the DNA TGCGCCAGCAGGTCCATAGACACCGGGGAGCTGTTTTTT. Translating gives CASRSIDTGELFF.

As for this clone: Other nucleotide sequences in the sample specify the same CDR3. V usage is TRBV24-1 and J usage is TRBJ2-1, with 7 positions matching TRBD2. The CDR3 consists of 14 residues. The V gene end was trimmed by 1 base and the J gene end by 7 bases; junction bases not matched to a gene: 3. Per germline, CDR1 KGHDR and CDR2 SFDVKD. The CDR3: CATSDFRRGNEQFF. CDR3 bases: TGTGCCACCAGTGATTTTCGGCGGGGGAATGAGCAGTTCTTC.

This clone was observed a single time. This chain links TRBV6-5 with TRBJ2-7, with TRBD1 matching over 7 bases. The germline V gene has CDR1 MNHEY and CDR2 SVGAGI. V was clipped by 6 bases and J by 5 bases; unmatched bases: 10. The length of the CDR3 is 14 residues. CDR3 protein: CASSSFDRANEQYF. For the CDR3, the DNA is TGTGCCAGCAGCTCCTTCGACAGGGCAAACGAGCAGTACTTC.

CDR3 DNA sequence: TGTGCCAGCTCTCCTGGCCTTATCACAGGAAATAATGAAAAACTGTTTTTT. It translates to CASSPGLITGNNEKLFF. The chain employs TRBV18 and TRBJ1-4, with a possible D match to TRBD1 (5 bases). Trimming stripped 6 bases from V and 4 bases from J, with 21 bases between. This CDR3 has 17 residues. Germline CDR1 KGHSH, CDR2 LQKENI.

The V gene is TRBV4-1, the J gene TRBJ2-7; D call uncertain. V was shortened by 4 bases and J by 1 base, with 14 bases between the two germline ends. CDR3 length equals 15 residues. Germline lookup yields CDR1 MGHRA and CDR2 YSYEKL. The CDR3 DNA is TGCGCCAGCAGCCGAGTCCCCCAGGTTTCCTACGAGCAGTACTTC. This codes for CASSRVPQVSYEQYF.

The chain joins TRBV7-9 to TRBJ2-7; D is ambiguous. CDR3 size: 14 residues. Germline lookup yields CDR1 SEHNR and CDR2 FQNEAQ (reference sequence). Trimming cost V 3 bases and J 2 bases, with 11 bases left between them. The CDR3: CASSFQDFTYEQYF. Written as DNA, the CDR3 is TGTGCCAGCAGCTTCCAGGATTTTACCTACGAGCAGTACTTC.

The chain links TRBV3-1 (or the pseudogene TRBV3-2) to TRBJ1-3, with 8 positions matching TRBD1. Losses at the gene ends were 4 bases for V and 0 bases for J; bases not matched to a gene: 5. Germline CDR1 LGHDT, CDR2 YNNKEL (reference sequence). The CDR3 contains 16 residues. The CDR3: CASSRGQGLSGNTIYF. The CDR3 DNA sequence: TGTGCCAGCAGCCGAGGACAGGGACTCTCTGGAAACACCATATATTTT.

V and J are TRBV27 and TRBJ1-2, with 12 bases that match TRBD1. Trimming at V came to 7 bases and at J to 6 bases, leaving 15 bases not matched to a gene. Looked up from germline, CDR1 is MNHEY and CDR2 is SMNVEV (reference sequence). The CDR3 is 17 residues long. This CDR3 reads CASNPAPGQGAINGYTF. The CDR3 DNA sequence: TGTGCCAGCAACCCTGCTCCGGGACAGGGGGCGATAAATGGCTACACCTTC.

The CDR3 loop reads CAISDPGRGGPDGYTF. The DNA for the CDR3 is TGTGCCATCAGTGATCCCGGGCGCGGGGGGCCGGATGGCTACACCTTC. The rearrangement links TRBV10-3 to TRBJ1-2; weak D call: TRBD1 (6 bases). Trimming cost V 3 bases and J 6 bases, with 20 bases left between them. Per germline, CDR1 ENHRY and CDR2 SYGVKD. The CDR3 is made up of 16 amino acids.

V is TRBV6-2 or TRBV6-3 and J is TRBJ2-5, with TRBD1 as a possible D gene (5 bases). This CDR3 has 14 residues. V was shortened by 2 bases and J by 1 base, with 8 bases between the two germline ends. Germline lookup yields CDR1 MNHEY and CDR2 SVGEGT. DNA of the CDR3: TGTGCCAGCAGTTACCACAGGTCCCAAGAGACCCAGTACTTC. It specifies CASSYHRSQETQYF.

The chain couples TRBV10-1 to TRBJ2-1; 8 bases match TRBD1. The length of the CDR3 is 16 residues. Germline V lookup: CDR1 WNHNN, CDR2 SYGVQD (reference sequence). J lost 2 bases, V lost 2 bases, and 5 bases had no gene match. CDR3 in amino acids: CASSETGGFTYNEQFF. The DNA of the CDR3 is TGCGCCAGCAGTGAGACAGGGGGATTTACCTACAATGAGCAGTTCTTC.

The gene calls are TRBV5-5 and TRBJ2-2; possible D gene TRBD2, 6 bases. Trimming took 1 base from V and 6 from J, leaving 10 bases between them. CDR1 is SGHKS and CDR2 is YYEKEE in the germline V gene (reference sequence). The CDR3 consists of 14 residues. In DNA, the CDR3 is TGTGCCAGCAGCTTGACGGGCGGGGCCGGGGAGCTGTTTTTT. It specifies CASSLTGGAGELFF.

The chain carries TRBV7-8 and TRBJ2-3; no firm D call. V lost 1 base, J lost 2 bases, and 4 bases lay in between. Germline V gene sequence: CDR1 SGHVS, CDR2 FQNEAQ. CDR3 size: 13 residues. The CDR3 spells CASSLGYTDTQYF. The CDR3 coding sequence is TGTGCCAGCAGCTTAGGCTACACAGATACGCAGTATTTT.